The clone carrying this T cell receptor beta chain was seen only a few times. Its antigen is currently unknown. These data come from a study of T-cell memory formation after mild COVID-19. Findings and limits, study-wide: Most CD4+ clones that shrank were in CM and EM, while CD8+ ones turned up in EMRA. Cross-reactive memory seemingly joined, as some responding clones were found in pre-infection memory.

TCRdb processed the 5' RACE reads anew with MiXCR; each CDR3 protein has one entry. The table lists around 310,000 distinct CDR3 sequences, 13% to 15% of them singletons. The CDR3 runs 16 residues. Trimming stripped 3 bases from V and 0 bases from J, with 10 bases between. The germline V gene has CDR1 SGHRS and CDR2 YFSETQ. What was sequenced was PBMCs or a T cell subset sorted from them (not recorded which). This chain connects TRBV5-1 to TRBJ1-6, with TRBD1 as a possible D gene (6 bases). The origin of this receptor is a man aged 18 to 30 who had mild COVID-19 (a few samples of this study predate the infection). Cell type and time point are not known. The CDR3 loop reads CASSYGQSSYNSPLHF. The CDR3 DNA follows: TGCGCCAGCAGCTACGGACAGAGCTCCTATAATTCACCCCTCCACTTT.